Listed here are 27 T cell receptor beta chains from one sample, sequenced in a study of control samples from healthy donors and cancer patients. TCRdb's copy holds only in-frame clones and misses some; the assay was immunoSEQ multiplex PCR. The data show some 10,000 clones, just over 90% seen once. The sequencing sample was made of PBMCs. Every receptor here comes from a man between 60 and 70 years old with colorectal cancer.

This clone has a single count. The genes are TRBV11-3 and TRBJ2-7, with 7 bases matching TRBD2. The ends lost 3 bases at V and 6 bases at J; junction bases unmatched: 17. There are 17 residues in the CDR3. Germline CDR1 and CDR2: SGHNT and YENEEA. CDR3 DNA sequence: TGTGCCAGCAGCTTTGTTACCGGAGGGAGGGCCTACGGCGAGCAGTACTTC. It translates to CASSFVTGGRAYGEQYF.

This chain links TRBV28 with TRBJ2-3, with a weak D call TRBD1 (6 bases). Trimming stripped 1 base from V and 5 bases from J, with 19 bases between. CDR1 and CDR2 from the germline V gene are MDHEN and SYDVKM. The CDR3 consists of 17 residues. CDR3 in DNA: TGTGCCAGCAGTTTATCTAGATGGGGGCGGCGGGTAGATACGCAGTATTTT. This codes for CASSLSRWGRRVDTQYF.

This sequence joins TRBV19 and TRBJ2-4; 9 bases line up with TRBD1. Trimming cost V 6 bases and J 7 bases; bases outside gene matches: 13. The CDR3 is 16 residues long. Germline lookup yields CDR1 LNHDA and CDR2 SQIVND (reference sequence). CDR3 nucleotides: TGTGCCAGTAGCGACCAACAGGGGGCGAGATTGAACATTCAGTACTTC. It specifies CASSDQQGARLNIQYF.

The chain employs TRBV7-9 and TRBJ1-5, with unresolved D. CDR1 is SEHNR, CDR2 FQNEAQ, per germline (reference sequence). Between the trimmed V and J ends, which lost 1 base and 5 bases, there was a span of 6 bases. This CDR3 has 13 amino acids. The CDR3 DNA sequence: TGTGCCAGCAGCTTAGAGGATTATCAGCCCCAGCATTTT. It yields the protein CASSLEDYQPQHF.

The rearrangement uses TRBV4-3 and TRBJ2-7; 7 nucleotides align to TRBD1. The length of the CDR3 is 16 residues. V shed 0 bases, J shed 0 bases, and the junction held 5 bases outside the gene matches. Germline CDR1 LGHNA, CDR2 YSLEER. The CDR3 sequence is CASSQDSGTVSYEQYF. The CDR3 region has the DNA TGCGCCAGCAGCCAAGACTCCGGGACAGTCTCCTACGAGCAGTACTTC.

J is TRBJ2-7 and V is TRBV20-1; 10 nucleotides line up with TRBD1. The CDR3 extends over 13 amino acids. The junction had 3 bases not matched to a gene; V was cut back by 3 bases and J by 4 bases. From germline, CDR1 is DFQATT and CDR2 SNEGSKA (reference sequence). As DNA, the CDR3 is TGCAGTGCTAGTGTGGGACAGGGGTACGAGCAGTACTTC. It yields the protein CSASVGQGYEQYF.

V gene TRBV7-8 combines with J gene TRBJ2-5; 9 bases align to TRBD1. This CDR3 has 16 amino acids. After removal of 1 base from V and 4 bases from J, the junction contained 7 bases not matched to a gene. Germline lookup yields CDR1 SGHVS and CDR2 FQNEAQ. The CDR3 spells CASSLGRTGEGETQYF. The CDR3 DNA reads as TGTGCCAGCAGCTTAGGAAGGACAGGGGAGGGAGAGACCCAGTACTTC.

Only one count was recorded for this clone. The chain couples TRBV7-8 to TRBJ2-7; no clear D gene. V was shortened by 0 bases and J by 6 bases, with 9 bases between the two germline ends. The CDR3 consists of 13 residues. The germline V gene has CDR1 SGHVS and CDR2 FQNEAQ. The CDR3 spells CASSLAFRTEQYF. As DNA, the CDR3 is TGTGCCAGCAGCTTAGCGTTCAGGACCGAGCAGTACTTC.

This chain uses TRBV29-1 with TRBJ2-6, with D unclear. Germline-derived CDR1 and CDR2 are SQVTM and ANQGSEA. V was clipped by 3 bases and J by 1 base, with 4 bases between them. This CDR3 has 13 amino acids. CDR3: CSVEGSGANVLTF. CDR3 bases: TGCAGCGTTGAGGGTTCTGGGGCCAACGTCCTGACTTTC.

V and J are TRBV2 and TRBJ1-6; maybe TRBD1 (5 bases). CDR3 length: 15 residues. Germline V CDR1 and CDR2: SNHLY, FYNNEI. V gave up 7 bases and J gave up 6 bases, with 16 bases separating them. The CDR3 reads CASNRQLRANSPLHF. The CDR3 DNA reads TGTGCCAGCAACCGACAGTTGAGGGCTAATTCACCCCTCCACTTT.

The chain is built from TRBV6-5 and TRBJ1-5, with 7 bases fitting TRBD1. The V segment lost 6 bases and the J segment 2 bases; nucleotides outside the gene matches: 4. The CDR3 totals 14 residues. Germline V lookup: CDR1 MNHEY, CDR2 SVGAGI. CDR3 bases: TGTGCCAGCAGCCAGGGGGGAGGCAATCAGCCCCAGCATTTT. Its translation: CASSQGGGNQPQHF.

V gene TRBV18 combines with J gene TRBJ1-1; TRBD1 aligns across 10 bases. Germline loops: CDR1 KGHSH, CDR2 LQKENI. The ends lost 5 bases at V and 5 bases at J; junction bases unmatched: 11. The CDR3 has 16 amino acids. CDR3 amino acids: CASSSALADRGTEAFF. As DNA, the CDR3 is TGTGCCAGCTCATCCGCATTGGCGGACAGGGGGACTGAAGCTTTCTTT.

The chain combines TRBV4-3 with TRBJ2-3; D is possibly TRBD1 or TRBD2 (5 bases each). The germline CDR1 and CDR2 sequences are LGHNA and YSLEER. The CDR3 is made up of 13 amino acids. The V end lost 4 bases, the J end lost 3 bases, and 8 bases lay between the germline ends. The CDR3 spells CASSRGLTDTQYF. In DNA form, the CDR3 reads TGCGCCAGCAGCCGGGGGTTGACAGATACGCAGTATTTT.

The J gene is TRBJ2-3, the V gene TRBV7-9; D is undetermined. Trimming stripped 2 bases from V and 4 bases from J, with 13 bases between. The germline V gene encodes CDR1 SEHNR and CDR2 FQNEAQ (reference sequence). The CDR3 has 15 amino acids. CDR3 DNA sequence: TGTGCCAGCAGCTTATTGGCTCCGGTCGCAGATACGCAGTATTTT. Protein: CASSLLAPVADTQYF.

The V and J genes are TRBV28 and TRBJ2-7; 7 bases match TRBD1. The germline V gene encodes CDR1 MDHEN and CDR2 SYDVKM. Germline trimming cut 0 bases from V and 5 bases from J; bases unmatched to any gene: 4. This CDR3 contains 14 residues. This CDR3 is CASSLWGQGDEQYF. The CDR3 DNA reads as TGTGCCAGCAGTTTATGGGGCCAGGGGGACGAGCAGTACTTC. Full variable domain (rest looked up from reference TRBV28 and TRBJ2-7): DVKVTQSSRYLVKRTGEKVFLECVQDMDHENMFWYRQDPGLGLRLIYFSYDVKMKEKGDIPEGYSVSREKKERFSLILESASTNQTSMYLCASSLWGQGDEQYFGPGTRLTVT.

The rearrangement links TRBV6-2 or TRBV6-3 to TRBJ2-3; TRBD2 agrees at 9 bases. CDR1 is MNHEY and CDR2 is SVGEGT in the germline V gene. Trimming cost V 2 bases and J 5 bases; bases outside gene matches: 5. This CDR3 is 15 amino acids long. The CDR3 reads CASSYRGGARDTQYF. The DNA for the CDR3 is TGTGCCAGCAGTTACCGCGGGGGGGCGAGAGATACGCAGTATTTT.

V is TRBV28 and J is TRBJ2-7, with D hard to call. The CDR3 is 14 residues long. The ends were cut back, 6 bases at V and 2 bases at J, with 14 bases in the middle. Germline V gene sequence: CDR1 MDHEN, CDR2 SYDVKM. The CDR3: CASSPPGGTYEQYF. In DNA, the CDR3 is TGTGCCAGCAGCCCCCCCGGTGGGACCTACGAGCAGTACTTC.

The gene calls are TRBV27 and TRBJ2-7; possibly TRBD1 for D (5 bases). V lost 3 bases and J lost 1, with 13 bases in between. Germline CDR1 reads MNHEY; CDR2 reads SMNVEV (reference sequence). The length of the CDR3 is 15 residues. The CDR3 nucleotides read TGTGCCAGCAGTTTCGTAGGGGCCGGGTCCTACGAGCAGTACTTC. This sequence encodes CASSFVGAGSYEQYF.

This sequence joins TRBV4-3 and TRBJ2-7; 12 bases are a match to TRBD2. V shed 0 bases, J shed 1 base, and the junction held 7 bases outside the gene matches. This CDR3 has 18 amino acids. The germline gives CDR1 LGHNA, CDR2 YSLEER. The chain's CDR3 is CASSQDATSGGFSYEQYF. DNA for the CDR3: TGCGCCAGCAGCCAAGACGCGACTAGCGGGGGTTTTTCCTACGAGCAGTACTTC.

The rearrangement uses TRBV4-1 and TRBJ1-5; TRBD1 agrees at 11 bases. V shed 3 bases, J shed 6 bases, and the junction held 10 bases outside the gene matches. The germline V gene has CDR1 MGHRA and CDR2 YSYEKL. The CDR3 has 17 residues. This CDR3 reads CASSHQFGTGGGQPQHF. CDR3 DNA sequence: TGCGCCAGCAGCCATCAATTTGGGACAGGGGGGGGTCAGCCCCAGCATTTT.

The rearrangement links TRBV19 to TRBJ2-3, with 14 bases aligning to TRBD2. V shed 3 bases, J shed 2 bases, and the junction held 4 bases outside the gene matches. The V gene's germline CDR1 is LNHDA and CDR2 SQIVND (reference sequence). The CDR3 runs 17 residues. The CDR3 sequence: CASSIRLAGGLTDTQYF. The CDR3 bases are TGTGCCAGTAGTATTAGACTAGCGGGGGGGCTCACAGATACGCAGTATTTT.

This clone appeared a few times. The rearrangement links TRBV15 to TRBJ1-2; D ambiguous. V lost 1 base to trimming and J lost 7 bases, with 13 bases between them. In germline, CDR1 is LNHNV, CDR2 YYDKDF (reference sequence). The CDR3 consists of 14 residues. The CDR3 sequence is CATSRVGRYGGYTF. The DNA for the CDR3 is TGTGCCACCAGCAGAGTAGGGAGATACGGTGGCTACACCTTC.

The chain has TRBV7-6 and TRBJ2-6; 7 positions agree with TRBD1. V was pared by 5 bases and J by 0 bases, with 13 bases of the junction left unmatched. Germline CDR1 SGHVS, CDR2 FNYEAQ. The CDR3 has 19 residues. DNA for the CDR3: TGTGCCAGCAGCACACGTCGGGGACAGTCCCTCTCTGGGGCCAACGTCCTGACTTTC. Translated, it gives CASSTRRGQSLSGANVLTF. The full variable domain, with the rest looked up from reference TRBV7-6 and TRBJ2-6, is GAGVSQSPRYKVTKRGQDVALRCDPISGHVSLYWYRQALGQGPEFLTYFNYEAQQDKSGLPNDRFSAERPEGSISTLTIQRTEQRDSAMYRCASSTRRGQSLSGANVLTFGAGSRLTVL.

This clone was seen just once. This rearrangement joins TRBV29-1 to TRBJ2-3; D gene uncertain. Germline lookup yields CDR1 SQVTM and CDR2 ANQGSEA. The length of the CDR3 is 10 residues. The V and J ends lost 6 bases and 2 bases respectively, with 3 bases between them. The CDR3 here is CSVDTDTQYF. Written as DNA, the CDR3 is TGCAGCGTAGACACAGATACGCAGTATTTT.

The chain employs TRBV2 and TRBJ2-3; D ambiguous. There are 14 residues in the CDR3. The V and J ends lost 0 bases and 5 bases respectively, with 9 bases between them. Per germline, CDR1 SNHLY and CDR2 FYNNEI. This CDR3 is CASSEATGVDTQYF. Written as DNA, the CDR3 is TGTGCCAGCAGTGAAGCCACGGGTGTAGATACGCAGTATTTT.

V usage is TRBV5-4 and J usage is TRBJ2-5; D uncertain. The CDR3 consists of 15 residues. V gave up 0 bases and J gave up 5 bases, with 14 bases separating them. Germline V gene data show CDR1 as SGHNT and CDR2 as YYREEE (reference sequence). The CDR3 region has the DNA TGTGCCAGCAGCTTGGCTGTTGGGGATAGGGAGACCCAGTACTTC. Amino acids: CASSLAVGDRETQYF.

The CDR3 is CASSPQGAVGEKLFF. The CDR3 DNA is TGTGCCAGTAGTCCACAGGGGGCGGTGGGTGAAAAACTGTTTTTT. The chain couples TRBV19 to TRBJ1-4, with TRBD1 identical over 9 bases. Germline lookup yields CDR1 LNHDA and CDR2 SQIVND (reference sequence). This CDR3 is 15 amino acids long. Trimming cost V 5 bases and J 7 bases; bases outside gene matches: 8.